These 16 T cell receptor beta chains came from one sample sequenced in a study of tumor-infiltrating lymphocytes in primary liver carcinoma. RNA isolated from unsorted whole blood supplied the blood RNA, with germline DNA also extracted. Total RNA amounting to 500 ng was the source from which TCR beta cDNA was made with a constant-region primer. Three nested multiplex PCR rounds of slightly modified ARM-PCR generated TCR beta libraries. Forward primers for TRBV1-TRBV30 and a C-beta reverse primer served the first two PCR rounds, at about 10 cycles each. TCRdb used MiXCR to reprocess the multiplex PCR reads, holding one entry per CDR3 protein. In the table there are about 180,000 distinct CDR3 sequences, 60% of which are singletons. The sequencing input was peripheral blood. The source is a man aged 35 to 55 with primary liver carcinoma and hepatitis B virus infection.

Comment on this clonotype: The junction differs from germline at one of its ends, possibly a read error. The CDR3 coding sequence is TGTGCCAGCTCCAGGGCCGGATCCTACAATGATCAGTTCTTC. Translated, it gives CASSRAGSYNDQFF. The chain is built from TRBV11-2 and TRBJ2-1, with a weak D call TRBD1 (5 bases). Germline CDR1 reads SGHAT; CDR2 reads FQNNGV. This CDR3 region has 14 residues.

A remark on this clonotype: A much larger clone lies one base from this, so it may be a read error. As the CDR3 is not closed by the conserved phenylalanine or tryptophan, this likely results from a read error. V usage is TRBV11-2 and J usage is TRBJ2-3; D may correspond to TRBD1 or TRBD2 (6 bases each). Looked up from germline, CDR1 is SGHAT and CDR2 is FQNNGV. V was trimmed by 1 base and J by 6 bases, leaving 17 bases between them. There are 16 residues in the CDR3. CDR3 region: CASSLAWAGGADTQYS. In nucleotides, the CDR3 is TGTGCCAGCAGCTTAGCCTGGGCCGGGGGCGCGGATACGCAGTATTCT.

The CDR3 reads CASGNQRNEQFF. CDR3 in DNA: TGTGCCAGCGGGAACCAAAGGAATGAGCAGTTCTTC. The chain joins TRBV6-5 to TRBJ2-1; D not resolved. This CDR3 comprises 12 residues. Germline-derived CDR1 and CDR2 are MNHEY and SVGAGI. The V end lost 8 bases, the J end lost 7 bases, and 12 bases lay between the germline ends.

This clonotype was counted a few times. The J gene is TRBJ2-7, the V gene TRBV29-1; weak D call: TRBD1 (6 bases). CDR1 SQVTM and CDR2 ANQGSEA come from the germline V gene. The length of the CDR3 is 13 residues. The V end lost 6 bases, the J end lost 5 bases, and 17 bases lay between the germline ends. The CDR3 is CSVDTGYVDEQYF. The DNA for the CDR3 is TGCAGCGTCGATACAGGGTATGTCGACGAGCAGTACTTC.

For this clonotype: Mismatch with germline at one junction end may stem from a read error. The V call is TRBV11-2, the J call TRBJ2-1; 8 bases are shared with TRBD1. The CDR3 is 13 residues long. Germline V gene lookup returns CDR1 SGHAT and CDR2 FQNNGV. The CDR3: CAGSTPGGNEQFF. CDR3 DNA sequence: TGTGCCGGCAGCACCCCAGGGGGCAATGAGCAATTCTTC.

This clonotype has a handful of counts. The chain joins TRBV10-3 to TRBJ2-3; 7 bases fit TRBD2. The V segment lost 7 bases and the J segment 5 bases; nucleotides outside the gene matches: 12. This CDR3 comprises 15 residues. Germline V CDR1 and CDR2: ENHRY, SYGVKD. CDR3 region: CAITPGGAKGDTQYF. The DNA of the CDR3 is TGTGCCATCACCCCGGGGGGTGCGAAGGGAGATACGCAGTATTTT.

This clonotype showed up just a few times. V gene TRBV28 combines with J gene TRBJ2-1; TRBD2 matches 13 bases. The length of the CDR3 is 15 residues. V lost 6 bases to trimming and J lost 5 bases; unmatched junction nucleotides: 4. CDR1 and CDR2 from the germline V gene are MDHEN and SYDVKM. CDR3 protein: CASSGTSGVHNEQFF. DNA of the CDR3: TGTGCCAGCAGCGGGACTAGCGGGGTCCACAATGAGCAGTTCTTC.

Regarding this clonotype: One base away lies a much larger clone, so this may be a sequencing read error. The chain uses TRBV29-1 and TRBJ2-7, with unresolved D. The CDR3 is made up of 15 amino acids. Germline values: CDR1 SQVTM, CDR2 ANQGSEA. The ends were cut back, 5 bases at V and 5 bases at J, with 22 bases in the middle. CDR3 DNA: TGCAGCGTTCCTGCTGGGCGGTCCGCTATAAACGAGCAGTACTTC. Residues: CSVPAGRSAINEQYF.

In this sample, this clonotype turned up once. This chain joins TRBV4-1 and TRBJ1-4, with a tentative D call TRBD1 (6 bases). This CDR3 has 15 residues. The ends were cut back, 1 base at V and 7 bases at J, with 13 bases in the middle. Per the germline V gene, CDR1 is MGHRA and CDR2 is YSYEKL. The CDR3 DNA is TGCGCCAGCAGCCAAGTTGAAGGGGGGGGTGAAAAACTGTTTTTT. Protein: CASSQVEGGGEKLFF.

About this clonotype: The conserved closing phenylalanine or tryptophan is absent in this CDR3, likely reflecting a read error. The rearrangement joins TRBV11-3 to TRBJ2-1, with 7 bases identical to TRBD1. The CDR3 extends over 13 amino acids. Germline V gene lookup returns CDR1 SGHNT and CDR2 YENEEA. The trim removed 8 bases at V and 5 bases at J, leaving 6 bases unmatched. The CDR3 reads CASVTGSNNEQFL. The CDR3 bases are TGTGCCAGCGTGACAGGGTCTAACAATGAGCAGTTCTTA.

The gene calls are TRBV10-3 and TRBJ2-1, with 8 positions matching TRBD1. This CDR3 contains 16 residues. V lost 3 bases and J lost 10; bases outside the gene matches: 14. Germline V lookup: CDR1 ENHRY, CDR2 SYGVKD. CDR3 region: CAISDTGTGGKYEQFF. The CDR3 bases are TGTGCCATCAGTGATACCGGGACAGGAGGCAAATACGAGCAGTTCTTC.

The chain carries TRBV12-3 or TRBV12-4 and TRBJ2-5; D gene uncertain. The CDR3 has 16 residues. V lost 11 bases and J lost 2, with 24 bases in between. The CDR3 sequence: CAGAPWKRNIQETQYF. Here the CDR3 DNA reads TGTGCCGGAGCACCCTGGAAGCGAAACATACAAGAGACCCAGTACTTC.

On this clonotype: One junction end disagrees with the germline gene, perhaps due to a read error. The V gene is TRBV4-1, the J gene TRBJ1-5, with 10 bases that match TRBD1. The CDR3 contains 14 residues. Germline values: CDR1 MGHRA, CDR2 YSYEKL. The chain's CDR3 is CASSRGTGDQPRHF. In DNA form, the CDR3 reads TGCGCCAGTAGCCGGGGGACAGGGGATCAGCCCCGGCATTTT.

Points on this clonotype: One end of the junction does not line up with germline, which may come from a read error. The rearrangement uses TRBV5-8 and TRBJ2-1; no definite D call. The CDR3 runs 15 residues. The germline gives CDR1 SGHTS, CDR2 YDEGEE. The CDR3: CARSFTLVHSNEQFF. DNA of the CDR3: TGTGCCAGAAGCTTCACCCTGGTCCATAGCAATGAGCAGTTCTTC.

The chain links TRBV5-1 to TRBJ1-2; 8 bases align to TRBD1. The CDR3 has 13 residues. Germline V gene sequence: CDR1 SGHRS, CDR2 YFSETQ. With 10 bases clipped from V and 6 bases from J, the junction kept 11 bases outside the gene matches. CDR3 sequence (DNA): TGCGCCTCCAGAGTAGACAGGGGAGATGGCTACACCTTC. Translated: CASRVDRGDGYTF. The whole variable domain, filled in from reference TRBV5-1 and TRBJ1-2, reads KAGVTQTPRYLIKTRGQQVTLSCSPISGHRSVSWYQQTPGQGLQFLFEYFSETQRNKGNFPGRFSGRQFSNSRSEMNVSTLELGDSALYLCASRVDRGDGYTFGSGTRLTVV.

The chain is built from TRBV11-2 and TRBJ1-1; 7 nucleotides agree with TRBD1. The CDR3 has 15 amino acids. The germline V gene encodes CDR1 SGHAT and CDR2 FQNNGV. J gave up 9 bases and V 5 bases, and 15 bases lay outside the gene matches. CDR3 in amino acids: CASSPWGIGGFQAFF. The CDR3 DNA is TGTGCCAGCAGCCCGTGGGGGATAGGGGGCTTTCAAGCTTTCTTT.